Presented here are 3 T cell receptor beta chains from one specimen sequenced in a study of monozygotic twins with inflammatory bowel disease. With the 5' RACE reads reprocessed, TCRdb shows one record per CDR3 protein and no DNA. This table holds about 380,000 distinct CDR3 sequences. The sample was blood. These receptors were collected from a human donor with ulcerative colitis or Crohn's disease, or a healthy co-twin of an affected twin (not recorded which).

The chain couples TRBV7-7 to TRBJ2-5; checking the TCRdb D call of TRBD2 is not possible without DNA. Germline CDR1 SSHAT, CDR2 FNYEAQ (reference sequence). CDR3 length equals 18 residues. The CDR3 region is CASSLSFGTSGGHQTQYF.

The V call is TRBV18, the J call TRBJ1-6; the TRBD1 assignment by TCRdb is unverifiable without DNA. Per the germline V gene, CDR1 is KGHSH and CDR2 is LQKENI. The CDR3 covers 18 residues. CDR3 residues: CASSPRELGTSASSPLHF.

Here the CDR3 reads CASSPKPGTGRTQPQHF. The chain joins TRBV27 to TRBJ1-5; the TRBD1 assignment by TCRdb is unverifiable without DNA. Per the germline V gene, CDR1 is MNHEY and CDR2 is SMNVEV (reference sequence). The CDR3 covers 17 residues.